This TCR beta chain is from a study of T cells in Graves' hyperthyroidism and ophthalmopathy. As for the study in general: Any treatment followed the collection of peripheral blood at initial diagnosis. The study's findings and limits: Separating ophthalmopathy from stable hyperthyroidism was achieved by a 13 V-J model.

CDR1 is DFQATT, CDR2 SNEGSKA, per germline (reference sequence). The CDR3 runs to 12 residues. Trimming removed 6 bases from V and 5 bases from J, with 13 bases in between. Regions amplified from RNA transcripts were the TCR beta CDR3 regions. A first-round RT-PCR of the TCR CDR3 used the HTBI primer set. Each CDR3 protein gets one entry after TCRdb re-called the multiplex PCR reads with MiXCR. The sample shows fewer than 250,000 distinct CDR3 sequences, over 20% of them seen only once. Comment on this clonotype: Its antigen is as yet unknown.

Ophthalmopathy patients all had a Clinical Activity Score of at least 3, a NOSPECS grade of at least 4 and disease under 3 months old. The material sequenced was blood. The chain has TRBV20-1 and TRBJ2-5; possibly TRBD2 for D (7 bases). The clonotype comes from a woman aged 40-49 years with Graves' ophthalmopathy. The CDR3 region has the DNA TGCAGTGCCCTGAGGGGGGGGGAGACCCAGTACTTC. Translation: CSALRGGETQYF.